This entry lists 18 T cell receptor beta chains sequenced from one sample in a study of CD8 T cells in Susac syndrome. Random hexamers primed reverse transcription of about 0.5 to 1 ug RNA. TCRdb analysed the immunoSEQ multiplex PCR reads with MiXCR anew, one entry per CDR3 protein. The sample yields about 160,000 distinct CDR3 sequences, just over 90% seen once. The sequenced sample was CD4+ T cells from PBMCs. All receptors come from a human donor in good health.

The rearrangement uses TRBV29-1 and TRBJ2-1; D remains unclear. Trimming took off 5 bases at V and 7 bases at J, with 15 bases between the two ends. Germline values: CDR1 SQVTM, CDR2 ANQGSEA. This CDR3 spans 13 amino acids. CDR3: CSVLGSKQNEQFF. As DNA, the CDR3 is TGCAGCGTTCTCGGCTCCAAACAGAATGAGCAGTTCTTC.

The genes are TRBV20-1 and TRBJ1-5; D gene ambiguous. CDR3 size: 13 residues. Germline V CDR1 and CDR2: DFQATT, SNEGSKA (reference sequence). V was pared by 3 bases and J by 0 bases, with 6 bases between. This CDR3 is CSARDHSNQPQHF. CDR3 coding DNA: TGCAGTGCTAGGGACCATAGCAATCAGCCCCAGCATTTT.

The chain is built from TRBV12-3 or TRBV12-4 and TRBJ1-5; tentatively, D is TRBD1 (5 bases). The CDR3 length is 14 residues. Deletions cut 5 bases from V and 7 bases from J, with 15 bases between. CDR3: CASSPFGGGQPQHF. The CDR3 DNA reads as TGTGCCAGCAGTCCCTTTGGGGGGGGACAGCCCCAGCATTTT.

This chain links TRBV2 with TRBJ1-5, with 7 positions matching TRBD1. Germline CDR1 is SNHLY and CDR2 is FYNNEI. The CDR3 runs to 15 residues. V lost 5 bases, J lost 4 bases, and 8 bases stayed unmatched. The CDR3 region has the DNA TGTGCCAGCAGTCGGGGGGACAGCCCTAATCAGCCCCAGCATTTT. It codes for CASSRGDSPNQPQHF.

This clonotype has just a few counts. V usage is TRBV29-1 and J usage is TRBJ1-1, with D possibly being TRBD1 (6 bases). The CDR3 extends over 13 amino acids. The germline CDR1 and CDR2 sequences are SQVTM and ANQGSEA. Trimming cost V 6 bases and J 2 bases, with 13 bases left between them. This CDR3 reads CSVAGGRNTEAFF. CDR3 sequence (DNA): TGCAGCGTGGCGGGGGGCAGAAACACTGAAGCTTTCTTT.

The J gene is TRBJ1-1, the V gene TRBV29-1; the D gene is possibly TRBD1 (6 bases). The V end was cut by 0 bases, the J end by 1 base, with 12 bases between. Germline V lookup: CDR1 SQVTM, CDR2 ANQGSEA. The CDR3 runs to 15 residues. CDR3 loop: CSVEDRGGGNTEAFF. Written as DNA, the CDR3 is TGCAGCGTTGAAGATCGAGGAGGGGGGAACACTGAAGCTTTCTTT. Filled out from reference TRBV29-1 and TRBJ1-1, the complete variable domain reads SAVISQKPSRDICQRGTSLTIQCQVDSQVTMMFWYRQQPGQSLTLIATANQGSEATYESGFVIDKFPISRPNLTFSTLTVSNMSPEDSSIYLCSVEDRGGGNTEAFFGQGTRLTVV.

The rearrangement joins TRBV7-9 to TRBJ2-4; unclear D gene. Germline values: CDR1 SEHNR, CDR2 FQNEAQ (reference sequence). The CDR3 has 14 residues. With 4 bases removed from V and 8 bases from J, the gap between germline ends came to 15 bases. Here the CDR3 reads CASSYGPSKDIQYF. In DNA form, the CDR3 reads TGTGCCAGCAGCTACGGACCCTCCAAGGACATTCAGTACTTC.

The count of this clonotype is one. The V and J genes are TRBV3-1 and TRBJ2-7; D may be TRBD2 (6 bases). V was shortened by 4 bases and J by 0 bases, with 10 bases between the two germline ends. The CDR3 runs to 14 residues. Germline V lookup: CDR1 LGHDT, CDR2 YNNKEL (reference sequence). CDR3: CASSPGLTSYEQYF. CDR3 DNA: TGTGCCAGCAGCCCGGGACTGACCTCCTACGAGCAGTACTTC.

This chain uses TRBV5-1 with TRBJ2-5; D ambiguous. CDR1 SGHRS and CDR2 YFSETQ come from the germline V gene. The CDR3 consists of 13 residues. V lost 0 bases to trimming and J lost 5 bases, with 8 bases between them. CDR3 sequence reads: CASSLGSRETQYF. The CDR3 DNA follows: TGCGCCAGCAGCTTGGGTAGTCGGGAGACCCAGTACTTC. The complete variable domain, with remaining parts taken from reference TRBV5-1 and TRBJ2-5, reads KAGVTQTPRYLIKTRGQQVTLSCSPISGHRSVSWYQQTPGQGLQFLFEYFSETQRNKGNFPGRFSGRQFSNSRSEMNVSTLELGDSALYLCASSLGSRETQYFGPGTRLLVL.

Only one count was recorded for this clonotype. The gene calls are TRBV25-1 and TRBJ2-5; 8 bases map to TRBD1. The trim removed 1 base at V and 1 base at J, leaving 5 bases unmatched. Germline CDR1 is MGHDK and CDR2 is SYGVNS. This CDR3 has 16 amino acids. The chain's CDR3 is CASSEWGGQGQETQYF. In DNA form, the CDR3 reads TGTGCCAGCAGTGAATGGGGAGGACAGGGCCAAGAGACCCAGTACTTC. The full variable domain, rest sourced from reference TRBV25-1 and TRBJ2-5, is EADIYQTPRYLVIGTGKKITLECSQTMGHDKMYWYQQDPGMELHLIHYSYGVNSTEKGDLSSESTVSRIRTEHFPLTLESARPSHTSQYLCASSEWGGQGQETQYFGPGTRLLVL.

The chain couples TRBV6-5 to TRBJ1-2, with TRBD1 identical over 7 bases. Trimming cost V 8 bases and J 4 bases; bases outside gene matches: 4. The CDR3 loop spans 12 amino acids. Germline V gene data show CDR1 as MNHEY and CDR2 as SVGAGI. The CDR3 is CASGRDSYGYTF. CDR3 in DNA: TGTGCCAGCGGGAGGGACAGCTATGGCTACACCTTC.

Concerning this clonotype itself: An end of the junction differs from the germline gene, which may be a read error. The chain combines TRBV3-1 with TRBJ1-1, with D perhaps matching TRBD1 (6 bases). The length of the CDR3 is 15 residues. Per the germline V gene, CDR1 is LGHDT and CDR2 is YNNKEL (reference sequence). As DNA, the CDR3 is TGTGCCAGCAGCCCCTGGAGGGGACATCACTTTGAAGTTTTCTTT. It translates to CASSPWRGHHFEVFF.

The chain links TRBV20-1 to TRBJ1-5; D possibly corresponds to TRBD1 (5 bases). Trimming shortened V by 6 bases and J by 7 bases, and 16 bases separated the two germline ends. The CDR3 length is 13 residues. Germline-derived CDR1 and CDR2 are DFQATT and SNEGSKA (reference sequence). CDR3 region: CSANGGSGQPQHF. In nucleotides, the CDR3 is TGCAGTGCAAACGGGGGATCGGGCCAGCCCCAGCATTTT.

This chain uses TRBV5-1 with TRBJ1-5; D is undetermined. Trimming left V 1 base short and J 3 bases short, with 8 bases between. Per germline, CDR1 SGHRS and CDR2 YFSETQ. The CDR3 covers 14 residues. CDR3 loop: CASSLNGPNQPQHF. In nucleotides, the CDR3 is TGCGCCAGCAGCTTGAACGGCCCCAATCAGCCCCAGCATTTT. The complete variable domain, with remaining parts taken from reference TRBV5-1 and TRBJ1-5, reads KAGVTQTPRYLIKTRGQQVTLSCSPISGHRSVSWYQQTPGQGLQFLFEYFSETQRNKGNFPGRFSGRQFSNSRSEMNVSTLELGDSALYLCASSLNGPNQPQHFGDGTRLSIL.

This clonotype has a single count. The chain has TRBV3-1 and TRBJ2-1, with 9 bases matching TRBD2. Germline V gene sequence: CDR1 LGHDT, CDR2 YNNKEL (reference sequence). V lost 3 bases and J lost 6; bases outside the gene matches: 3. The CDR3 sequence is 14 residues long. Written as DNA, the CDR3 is TGTGCCAGCAGCCAGCGGGGGGGCTCCAATGAGCAGTTCTTC. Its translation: CASSQRGGSNEQFF.

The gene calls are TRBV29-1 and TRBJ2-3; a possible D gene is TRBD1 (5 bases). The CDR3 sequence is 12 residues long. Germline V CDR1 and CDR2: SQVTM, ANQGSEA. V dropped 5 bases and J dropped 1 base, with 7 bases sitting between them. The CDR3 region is CSVQQGTDTQYF. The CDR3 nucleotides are TGCAGCGTTCAACAGGGCACAGATACGCAGTATTTT.

In DNA form, the CDR3 reads TGTGCCAGCAGCTTCAATTCTCACAGGTTATACAATGAGCAGTTCTTC. Protein product: CASSFNSHRLYNEQFF. The rearrangement uses TRBV5-6 and TRBJ2-1; D possibly corresponds to TRBD1 (5 bases). Trimming removed 2 bases at V and 4 bases at J, with 16 bases between. Per the germline V gene, CDR1 is SGHDT and CDR2 is YYEEEE. The CDR3 runs to 16 residues.

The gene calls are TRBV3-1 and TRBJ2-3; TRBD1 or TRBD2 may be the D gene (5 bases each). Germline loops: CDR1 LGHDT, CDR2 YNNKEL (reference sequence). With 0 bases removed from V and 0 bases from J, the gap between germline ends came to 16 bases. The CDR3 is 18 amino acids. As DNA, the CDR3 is TGTGCCAGCAGCCAAGATCGGAGAGGGGCAGGGAGCACAGATACGCAGTATTTT. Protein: CASSQDRRGAGSTDTQYF.